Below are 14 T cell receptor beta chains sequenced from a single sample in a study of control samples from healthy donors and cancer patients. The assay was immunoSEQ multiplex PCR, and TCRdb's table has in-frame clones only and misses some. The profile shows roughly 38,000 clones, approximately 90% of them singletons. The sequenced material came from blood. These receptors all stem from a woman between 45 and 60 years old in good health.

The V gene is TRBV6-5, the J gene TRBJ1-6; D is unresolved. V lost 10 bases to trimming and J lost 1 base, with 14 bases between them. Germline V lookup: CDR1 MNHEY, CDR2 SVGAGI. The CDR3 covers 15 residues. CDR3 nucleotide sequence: TGTGCCACTAAACTTGGAGAATCCTATAATTCACCCCTCCACTTT. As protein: CATKLGESYNSPLHF.

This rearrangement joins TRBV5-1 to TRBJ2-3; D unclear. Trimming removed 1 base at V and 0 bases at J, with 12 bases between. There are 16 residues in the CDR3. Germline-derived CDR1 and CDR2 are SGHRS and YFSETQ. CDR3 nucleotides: TGCGCCAGCAGCTTGACCGGCCGGCCGAGCACAGATACGCAGTATTTT. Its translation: CASSLTGRPSTDTQYF. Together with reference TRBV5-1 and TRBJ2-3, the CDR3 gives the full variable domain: KAGVTQTPRYLIKTRGQQVTLSCSPISGHRSVSWYQQTPGQGLQFLFEYFSETQRNKGNFPGRFSGRQFSNSRSEMNVSTLELGDSALYLCASSLTGRPSTDTQYFGPGTRLTVL.

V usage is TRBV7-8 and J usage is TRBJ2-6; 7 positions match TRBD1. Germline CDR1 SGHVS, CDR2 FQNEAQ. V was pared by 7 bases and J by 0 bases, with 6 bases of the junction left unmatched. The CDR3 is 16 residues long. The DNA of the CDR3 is TGTGCCAGCATAAACTCAGGGGGCTCTGGGGCCAACGTCCTGACTTTC. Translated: CASINSGGSGANVLTF.

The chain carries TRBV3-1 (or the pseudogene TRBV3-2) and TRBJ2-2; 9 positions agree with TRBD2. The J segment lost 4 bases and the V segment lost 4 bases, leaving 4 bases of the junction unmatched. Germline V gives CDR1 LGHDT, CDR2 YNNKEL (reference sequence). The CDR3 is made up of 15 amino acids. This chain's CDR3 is CASSPPSGVTGELFF. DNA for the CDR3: TGTGCCAGCAGCCCCCCTAGCGGGGTCACCGGGGAGCTGTTTTTT.

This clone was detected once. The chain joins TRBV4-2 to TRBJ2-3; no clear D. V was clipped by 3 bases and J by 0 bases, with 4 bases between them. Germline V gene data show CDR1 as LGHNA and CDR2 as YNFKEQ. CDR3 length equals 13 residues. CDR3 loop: CASSQTSTDTQYF. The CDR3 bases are TGTGCCAGCAGCCAGACTAGCACAGATACGCAGTATTTT.

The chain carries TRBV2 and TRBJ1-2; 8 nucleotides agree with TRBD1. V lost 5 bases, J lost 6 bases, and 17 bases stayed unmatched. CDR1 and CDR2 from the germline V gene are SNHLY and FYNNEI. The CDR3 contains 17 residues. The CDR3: CASSQQGANSGGHGYTF. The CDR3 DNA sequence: TGTGCCAGCAGTCAGCAGGGGGCGAATTCAGGTGGCCATGGCTACACCTTC.

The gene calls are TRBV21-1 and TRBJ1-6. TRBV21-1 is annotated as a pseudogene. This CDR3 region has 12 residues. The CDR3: CASSKGNSPLHF. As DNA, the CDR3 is TGTGCCAGCAGCAAAGGTAACTCACCCCTCCACTTT.

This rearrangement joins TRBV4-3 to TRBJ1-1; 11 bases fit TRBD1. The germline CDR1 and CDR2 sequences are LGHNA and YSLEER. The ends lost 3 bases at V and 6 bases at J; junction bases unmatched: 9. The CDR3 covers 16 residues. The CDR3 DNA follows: TGCGCCAGCAGCCACCTTCCGGGACAGGGGGAATCTGAAGCTTTCTTT. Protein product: CASSHLPGQGESEAFF.

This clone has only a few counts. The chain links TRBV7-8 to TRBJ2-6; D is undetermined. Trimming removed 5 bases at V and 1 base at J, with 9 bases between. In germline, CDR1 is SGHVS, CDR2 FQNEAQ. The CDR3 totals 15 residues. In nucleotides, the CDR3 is TGTGCCAGCAGCCTGCTCTCGTCTGGGGCCAACGTCCTGACTTTC. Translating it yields CASSLLSSGANVLTF.

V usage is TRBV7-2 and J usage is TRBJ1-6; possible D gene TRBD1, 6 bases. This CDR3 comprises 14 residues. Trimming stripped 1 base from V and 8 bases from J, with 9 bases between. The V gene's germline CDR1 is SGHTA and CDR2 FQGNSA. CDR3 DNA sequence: TGTGCCAGCAGCTTAGGGGACAATTATTCACCCCTCCACTTT. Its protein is CASSLGDNYSPLHF.

The CDR3 DNA reads TGTGCCAGCAGCTTGAGCGGGGGGTCCTACGAGCAGTACTTC. It encodes CASSLSGGSYEQYF. The rearrangement uses TRBV11-3 and TRBJ2-7; 9 nucleotides line up with TRBD2. Germline CDR1 SGHNT, CDR2 YENEEA. V dropped 3 bases and J dropped 1; count of bases not matched to a gene: 1. The CDR3 sequence is 14 residues long.

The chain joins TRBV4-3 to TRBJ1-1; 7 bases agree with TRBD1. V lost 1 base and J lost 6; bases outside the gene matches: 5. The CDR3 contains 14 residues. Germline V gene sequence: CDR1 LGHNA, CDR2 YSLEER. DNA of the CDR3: TGCGCCAGCAGCCAAGGACAGGGAAGGGCTGAAGCTTTCTTT. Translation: CASSQGQGRAEAFF.

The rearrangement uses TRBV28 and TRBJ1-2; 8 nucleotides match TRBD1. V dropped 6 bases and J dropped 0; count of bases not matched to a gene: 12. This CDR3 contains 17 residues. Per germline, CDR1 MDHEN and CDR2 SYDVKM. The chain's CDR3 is CASRTGGASPANYGYTF. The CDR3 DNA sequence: TGTGCCAGCAGAACAGGGGGAGCCTCACCAGCTAACTATGGCTACACCTTC.

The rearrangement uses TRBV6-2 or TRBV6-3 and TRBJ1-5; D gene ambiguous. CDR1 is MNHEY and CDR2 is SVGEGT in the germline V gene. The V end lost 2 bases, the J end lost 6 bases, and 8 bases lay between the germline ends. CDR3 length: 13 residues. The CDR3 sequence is CASSYQEFQPQHF. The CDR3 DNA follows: TGTGCCAGCAGTTACCAGGAGTTTCAGCCCCAGCATTTT.